This T cell receptor (beta chain) was captured in a study of cytomegalovirus exposure and HLA in healthy donors. CDR1 and CDR2 (germline): LNHDA, SQIVND (reference sequence). The CDR3 runs to 16 residues. Trimming cost V 5 bases and J 4 bases; bases outside gene matches: 10. The PCR had 60 Vbeta and 13 Jbeta primers. The assay was immunoSEQ multiplex PCR, and TCRdb's table has in-frame clones only and misses some. The sample shows roughly 190,000 clones, roughly 83% of them seen only once. The TCR sequence derives from a woman between 50 and 59 years old in good health and CMV-seronegative. V usage is TRBV19 and J usage is TRBJ1-5, with TRBD1 matching 8 bases. Sequenced sample: PBMCs. DNA for the CDR3: TGTGCCAGTAGTTCCACCAAGGACAGGGCTAATCAGCCCCAGCATTTT. This sequence encodes CASSSTKDRANQPQHF.